This T cell receptor beta chain was documented in a study of cytomegalovirus exposure and HLA in healthy donors. This clone was found once. The junction departs from germline at one end; a sequencing error may be responsible. PCR involved 60 Vbeta and 13 Jbeta primers. Libraries were prepared by immunoSEQ multiplex PCR; TCRdb keeps only in-frame clonotypes and omits some of them. The sample carries about 190,000 clones, about 84% recorded once. Germline V lookup: CDR1 SEHNR, CDR2 FQNEAQ (reference sequence). The CDR3 has 18 amino acids. This chain connects TRBV7-9 to TRBJ2-4, with 9 bases matching TRBD2. The TCR comes from a man in his fifties or sixties in good health and CMV-seronegative. Sequenced sample: PBMCs. CDR3 region: CASSLGGGGAVAKNIQYF. The DNA for the CDR3 is TGTGCCAGCAGTTTAGGGGGCGGGGGGGCTGTAGCCAAAAACATTCAGTACTTC.